This record covers a single T cell receptor (beta chain). Its cognate antigen is unknown. Adult Caucasians living in Nashville, Tennessee made up all of the donors. The record originates from a study of shared clonotypes between healthy human individuals. Background on the study: Each donor contributed plates that comprised three CD4 naive, three CD4 memory, two CD8 naive and one CD8 memory. Study-level points and caveats: Naive CD4 clonotypes were shared across a handful of donors at about 5%.

The table came from immunoSEQ multiplex PCR; TCRdb's copy has only in-frame clones and leaves some out. The sample consists of about 1 million clones, about three quarters of them appearing once. V shed 4 bases and J shed 4 bases, with 8 bases lying between them. There are 13 residues in the CDR3. Germline V gene lookup returns CDR1 SGDLS and CDR2 YYNGEE. The TCR comes from a man younger than 30 in good health. Sequenced input: memory CD4+ T cells sorted from blood. Subset noted: CD45RA-negative fraction. This chain connects TRBV9 to TRBJ2-2; D call uncertain. CDR3 sequence: CASSFLVTGELFF. The DNA of the CDR3 is TGTGCCAGCAGCTTCCTAGTCACCGGGGAGCTGTTTTTT.